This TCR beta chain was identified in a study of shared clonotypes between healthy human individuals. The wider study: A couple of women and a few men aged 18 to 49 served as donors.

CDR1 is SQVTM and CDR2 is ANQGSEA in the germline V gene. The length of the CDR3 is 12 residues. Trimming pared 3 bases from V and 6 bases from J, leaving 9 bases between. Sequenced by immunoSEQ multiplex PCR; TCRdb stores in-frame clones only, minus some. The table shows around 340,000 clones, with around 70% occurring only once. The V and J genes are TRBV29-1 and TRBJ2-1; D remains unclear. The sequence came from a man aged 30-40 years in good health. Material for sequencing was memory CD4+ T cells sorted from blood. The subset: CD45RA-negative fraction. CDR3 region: CSVELLVNEQFF. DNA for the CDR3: TGCAGCGTTGAGTTACTTGTCAATGAGCAGTTCTTC.